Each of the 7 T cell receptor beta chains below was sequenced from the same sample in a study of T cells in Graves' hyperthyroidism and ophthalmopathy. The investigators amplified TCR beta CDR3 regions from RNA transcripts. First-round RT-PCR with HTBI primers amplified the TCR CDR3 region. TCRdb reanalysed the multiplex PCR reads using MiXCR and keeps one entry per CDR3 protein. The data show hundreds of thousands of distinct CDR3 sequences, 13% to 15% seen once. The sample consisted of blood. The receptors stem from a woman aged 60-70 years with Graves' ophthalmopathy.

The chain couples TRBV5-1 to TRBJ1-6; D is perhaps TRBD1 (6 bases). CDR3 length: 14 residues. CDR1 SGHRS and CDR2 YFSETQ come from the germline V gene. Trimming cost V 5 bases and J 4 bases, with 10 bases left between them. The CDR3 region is CASRNTGYNSPLHF. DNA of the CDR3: TGCGCCAGCAGGAATACAGGGTATAATTCACCCCTCCACTTT.

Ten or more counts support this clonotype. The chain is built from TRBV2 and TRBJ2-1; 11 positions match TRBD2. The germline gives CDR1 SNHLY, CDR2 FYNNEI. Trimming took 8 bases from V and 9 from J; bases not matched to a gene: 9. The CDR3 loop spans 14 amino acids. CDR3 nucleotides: TGTGCCAGCCAGATAGCGGGAGGGCCAAGTGAGCAGTTCTTC. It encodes CASQIAGGPSEQFF.

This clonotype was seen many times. The DNA of the CDR3 is TGTGCCAGCAGACGGGGGCTAGCGGACCCCTACGAGCAGTACTTC. The encoded protein is CASRRGLADPYEQYF. V is TRBV2 and J is TRBJ2-7; TRBD2 might be the D (7 bases). Between the trimmed V and J ends, which lost 6 bases and 2 bases, there was a span of 17 bases. The CDR3 has 15 amino acids. Per germline, CDR1 SNHLY and CDR2 FYNNEI.

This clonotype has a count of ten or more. CDR3 DNA: TGTGCCAGCAGCCGGCAGGGCGGGAGTAGGACAGATACGCAGTATTTT. This translates into CASSRQGGSRTDTQYF. The chain links TRBV3-1 to TRBJ2-3, with 7 bases lining up with TRBD2. With 4 bases clipped from V and 3 bases from J, the junction kept 10 bases outside the gene matches. CDR3 length: 16 amino acids. Germline assignment: CDR1 LGHDT and CDR2 YNNKEL (reference sequence).

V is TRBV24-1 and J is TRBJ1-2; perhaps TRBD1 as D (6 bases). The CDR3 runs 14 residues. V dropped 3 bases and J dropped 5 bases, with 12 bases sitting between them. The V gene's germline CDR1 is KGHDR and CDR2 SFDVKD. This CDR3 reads CATSDPQGGYGYTF. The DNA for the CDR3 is TGTGCCACCAGTGATCCACAGGGCGGATATGGCTACACCTTC.

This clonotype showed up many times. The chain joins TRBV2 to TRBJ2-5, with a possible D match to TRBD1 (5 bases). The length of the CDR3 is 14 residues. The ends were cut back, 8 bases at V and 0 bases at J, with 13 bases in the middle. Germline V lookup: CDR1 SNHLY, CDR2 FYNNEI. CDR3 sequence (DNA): TGTGCCAGCGGCCCGACAGAAAACCAAGAGACCCAGTACTTC. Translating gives CASGPTENQETQYF.

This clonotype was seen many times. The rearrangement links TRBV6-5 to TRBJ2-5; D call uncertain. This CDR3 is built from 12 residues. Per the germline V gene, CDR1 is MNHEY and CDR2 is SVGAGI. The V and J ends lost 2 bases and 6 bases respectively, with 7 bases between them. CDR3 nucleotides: TGTGCCAGCAGTTACCCCGGCCAGACCCAGTACTTC. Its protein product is CASSYPGQTQYF.